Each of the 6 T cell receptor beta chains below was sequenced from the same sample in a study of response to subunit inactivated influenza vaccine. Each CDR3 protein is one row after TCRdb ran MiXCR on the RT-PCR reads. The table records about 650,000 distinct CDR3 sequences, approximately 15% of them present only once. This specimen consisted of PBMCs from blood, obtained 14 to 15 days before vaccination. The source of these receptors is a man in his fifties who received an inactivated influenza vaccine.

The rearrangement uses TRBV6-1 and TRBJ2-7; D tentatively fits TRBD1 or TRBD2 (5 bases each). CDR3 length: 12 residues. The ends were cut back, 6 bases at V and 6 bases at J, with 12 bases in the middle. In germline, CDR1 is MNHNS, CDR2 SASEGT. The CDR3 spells CASRLRDGEQYF. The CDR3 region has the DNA TGTGCCAGCAGGCTCCGGGACGGCGAGCAGTACTTC.

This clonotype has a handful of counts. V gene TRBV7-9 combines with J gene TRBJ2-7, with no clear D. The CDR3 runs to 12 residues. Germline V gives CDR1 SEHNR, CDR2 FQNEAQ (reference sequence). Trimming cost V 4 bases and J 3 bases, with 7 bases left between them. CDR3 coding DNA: TGTGCCAGCAGCTCGGTTCGCTACGAGCAGTACTTC. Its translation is CASSSVRYEQYF. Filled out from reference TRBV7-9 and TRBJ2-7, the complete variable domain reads DTGVSQNPRHKITKRGQNVTFRCDPISEHNRLYWYRQTLGQGPEFLTYFQNEAQLEKSRLLSDRFSAERPKGSFSTLEIQRTEQGDSAMYLCASSSVRYEQYFGPGTRLTVT.

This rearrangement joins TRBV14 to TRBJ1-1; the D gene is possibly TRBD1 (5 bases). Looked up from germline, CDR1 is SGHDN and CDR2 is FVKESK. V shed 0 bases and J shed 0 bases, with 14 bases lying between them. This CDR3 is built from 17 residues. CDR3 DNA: TGTGCCAGCAGCCAAGAATTCGGGGTAGGGGTGAACACTGAAGCTTTCTTT. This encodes CASSQEFGVGVNTEAFF.

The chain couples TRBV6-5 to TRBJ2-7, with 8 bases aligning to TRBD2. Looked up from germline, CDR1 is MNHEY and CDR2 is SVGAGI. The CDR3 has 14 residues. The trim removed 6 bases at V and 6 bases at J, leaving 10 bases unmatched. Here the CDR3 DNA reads TGTGCCAGCAGCTTAGCGGGGACCTGGGGCGAGCAGTACTTC. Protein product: CASSLAGTWGEQYF.

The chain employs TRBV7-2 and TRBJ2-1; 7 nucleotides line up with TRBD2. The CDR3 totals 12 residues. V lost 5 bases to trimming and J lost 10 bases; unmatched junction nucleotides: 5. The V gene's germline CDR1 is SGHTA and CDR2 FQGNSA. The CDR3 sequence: CASSALAVEQFF. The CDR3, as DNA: TGTGCCAGCAGCGCTCTAGCGGTAGAGCAGTTCTTC.

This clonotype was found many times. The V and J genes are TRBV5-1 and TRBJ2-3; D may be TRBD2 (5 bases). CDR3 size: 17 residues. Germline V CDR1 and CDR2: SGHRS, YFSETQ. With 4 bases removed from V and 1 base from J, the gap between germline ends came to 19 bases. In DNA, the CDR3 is TGCGCCAGCAGCGCTTTGATTCGCGCGGGCGGCACAGATACGCAGTATTTT. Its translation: CASSALIRAGGTDTQYF.